The source of this TCR beta chain is a study of blood T cell repertoires in COVID-19. Original processing notes: Amplification with reference gene primers provided the estimates of nucleated cell counts. Repertoires were generated with immunoSEQ multiplex PCR, while TCRdb's copy carries only in-frame clones and drops some. V and J calls and clone size follow that table, whereas D and trimming were derived from the DNA. Of about 24,000 clones in the sample, about 87% were seen once. This CDR3 region has 19 residues. The V gene lost 0 bases and the J gene lost 0 bases, with 18 bases spanning the gap. CDR1 LNHDA and CDR2 SQIVND come from the germline V gene (reference sequence).

The sample taken for sequencing was peripheral blood. This receptor was obtained from a human donor with active COVID-19. The donor label of this sample is uncertain. The chain carries TRBV19 and TRBJ2-1, with D maybe TRBD1 (6 bases). The CDR3 region is CASSIDPGQKFSSYNEQFF. In DNA form, the CDR3 reads TGTGCCAGTAGTATAGATCCGGGACAAAAATTTAGCTCCTACAATGAGCAGTTCTTC. Combining the CDR3 with reference TRBV19 and TRBJ2-1 gives the whole variable domain DGGITQSPKYLFRKEGQNVTLSCEQNLNHDAMYWYRQDPGQGLRLIYYSQIVNDFQKGDIAEGYSVSREKKESFPLTVTSAQKNPTAFYLCASSIDPGQKFSSYNEQFFGPGTRLTVL.